This T cell receptor beta chain was captured by sequencing in a study of T cells in Graves' hyperthyroidism and ophthalmopathy. Study-wide background: Blood was drawn when the patient was first diagnosed and still untreated.

There were TCR beta CDR3 regions amplified from RNA transcripts. HTBI primers were used for first-round RT-PCR of the TCR CDR3. In TCRdb, the multiplex PCR reads were re-called with MiXCR into one record per CDR3 protein. The repertoire holds 360,000 or so distinct CDR3 sequences, with nearly 15% as singletons. In germline, CDR1 is LGHDT, CDR2 YNNKEL (reference sequence). The CDR3 is 15 amino acids. Trimming removed 3 bases from V and 8 bases from J; junction bases left unmatched: 5. This clonotype was recorded many times. Clinical symptoms, serum thyroxine and TRAb, thyroid ultrasound and orbital computed tomography together formed the diagnostic basis.

The origin of this receptor is a woman aged 55-70 years with Graves' ophthalmopathy. Sequenced input: blood. This sequence joins TRBV3-1 and TRBJ2-4; the match to TRBD2 covers 12 bases. CDR3 loop: CASSQVLAGGHIQYF. Here the CDR3 DNA reads TGTGCCAGCAGCCAGGTCCTAGCGGGAGGGCACATTCAGTACTTC.